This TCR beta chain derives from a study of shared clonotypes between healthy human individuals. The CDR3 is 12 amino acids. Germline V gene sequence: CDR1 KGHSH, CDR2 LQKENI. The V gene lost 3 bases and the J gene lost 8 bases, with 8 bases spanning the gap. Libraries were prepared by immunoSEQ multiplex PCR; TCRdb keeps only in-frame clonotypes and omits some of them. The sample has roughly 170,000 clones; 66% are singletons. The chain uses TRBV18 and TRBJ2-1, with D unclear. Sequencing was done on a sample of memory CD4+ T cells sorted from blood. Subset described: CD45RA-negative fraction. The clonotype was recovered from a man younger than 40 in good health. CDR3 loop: CASSPDSDEQFF. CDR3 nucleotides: TGTGCCAGCTCACCTGATTCGGATGAGCAGTTCTTC. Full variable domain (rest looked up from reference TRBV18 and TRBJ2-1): NAGVMQNPRHLVRRRGQEARLRCSPMKGHSHVYWYRQLPEEGLKFMVYLQKENIIDESGMPKERFSAEFPKEGPSILRIQQVVRGDSAAYFCASSPDSDEQFFGPGTRLTVL.